Below, 32 T cell receptor beta chains from the same sample are listed, as sequenced in a study of cytomegalovirus exposure and HLA in healthy donors. Researchers ran the PCR with 60 Vbeta and 13 Jbeta primers. Data came from immunoSEQ multiplex PCR; TCRdb stores just in-frame clones and leaves some out. The sample lists around 190,000 clones; about 79% were seen once. Source material: PBMCs. The source is a girl aged 2 to 10 in good health and CMV-seropositive.

V and J are TRBV27 and TRBJ1-1; TRBD1 is a possible D gene (6 bases). Germline V CDR1 and CDR2: MNHEY, SMNVEV (reference sequence). This CDR3 region has 16 residues. The ends were cut back, 0 bases at V and 11 bases at J, with 22 bases in the middle. Here the CDR3 reads CASSLSKGWAGDMAFF. DNA of the CDR3: TGTGCCAGCAGTTTATCGAAGGGCTGGGCAGGGGATATGGCTTTCTTT.

In nucleotides, the CDR3 is TGTGCCAGCGGAACAGTATACACCGGGGAGCTGTTTTTT. This gives the protein CASGTVYTGELFF. The chain carries TRBV6-1 and TRBJ2-2; D remains ambiguous. This CDR3 spans 13 amino acids. Trimming pared 8 bases from V and 3 bases from J, leaving 10 bases between. CDR1 and CDR2 (germline): MNHNS, SASEGT.

This clone has only a few counts. The V gene is TRBV10-1, the J gene TRBJ2-7; TRBD1 might be the D (6 bases). This CDR3 spans 15 amino acids. The V end lost 4 bases, the J end lost 2 bases, and 15 bases lay between the germline ends. Germline CDR1 is WNHNN and CDR2 is SYGVQD (reference sequence). CDR3 protein: CASSGGQGSPYEQYF. Here the CDR3 DNA reads TGCGCCAGCAGTGGGGGGCAGGGCTCGCCCTACGAGCAGTACTTC.

DNA of the CDR3: TGTGCCAGCAGTTTAACGGGGTACGGGTCGGGCGGGGAGCTGTTTTTT. Translating it yields CASSLTGYGSGGELFF. V usage is TRBV28 and J usage is TRBJ2-2; D may be TRBD2 (5 bases). Looked up from germline, CDR1 is MDHEN and CDR2 is SYDVKM. Between the trimmed V and J ends, which lost 2 bases and 7 bases, there was a span of 17 bases. This CDR3 region has 16 residues.

The chain carries TRBV20-1 and TRBJ1-2; a possible D gene is TRBD1 (5 bases). The CDR3 length is 11 residues. Per the germline V gene, CDR1 is DFQATT and CDR2 is SNEGSKA (reference sequence). Trimming took off 7 bases at V and 7 bases at J, with 13 bases between the two ends. CDR3 coding DNA: TGCAGTGTAAGAAGCAGGGTTGGCTACACCTTC. It codes for CSVRSRVGYTF.

V gene TRBV21-1 combines with J gene TRBJ2-4; the DNA was not compared with TRBD1, the D call given in the table. TRBV21-1 is assigned pseudogene status. The CDR3 sequence is 12 residues long. CDR3 nucleotides: TGTGCCAGCATCAAATTCAGGGAACAGGAGTACTTC. Its protein is CASIKFREQEYF.

The V and J genes are TRBV11-3 and TRBJ1-5; a possible D gene is TRBD1 (5 bases). V was cut by 1 base and J by 0 bases, with 13 bases left in between. This CDR3 is built from 17 residues. Per germline, CDR1 SGHNT and CDR2 YENEEA. The CDR3 is CASSLGRDSYSNQPQHF. DNA for the CDR3: TGTGCCAGCAGCTTAGGAAGGGACTCATATAGCAATCAGCCCCAGCATTTT.

This clone was recorded once. The chain recombines TRBV27 with TRBJ2-7; a weak D match, TRBD2 (6 bases). V gave up 0 bases and J gave up 6 bases, with 15 bases separating them. CDR3 length: 15 residues. The germline CDR1 and CDR2 sequences are MNHEY and SMNVEV (reference sequence). In DNA form, the CDR3 reads TGTGCCAGCAGTTTATCGGGGCTGGGGGAGGCCGAGCAGTACTTC. This sequence encodes CASSLSGLGEAEQYF.

The V call is TRBV6-6, the J call TRBJ2-5; D unresolved. The V end lost 4 bases, the J end lost 5 bases, and 11 bases lay between the germline ends. CDR1 MNHNY and CDR2 SVGAGI come from the germline V gene (reference sequence). The CDR3 consists of 13 residues. Written as DNA, the CDR3 is TGTGCCAGCAGTTTTTGGTGGCGGGAGACCCAGTACTTC. Residues: CASSFWWRETQYF.

V and J are TRBV30 and TRBJ1-1, with 7 bases lining up with TRBD1. J was trimmed by 11 bases and V by 1 base; bases with no gene match: 4. The CDR3 loop spans 11 amino acids. Looked up from germline, CDR1 is GTSNPN and CDR2 is SVGIG (reference sequence). DNA of the CDR3: TGTGCCTGGAGTGCACAGGGGATTGCTTTCTTT. It is translated as CAWSAQGIAFF.

This clone has just a few counts. The chain combines TRBV6-5 with TRBJ1-4; tentatively, D is TRBD1 (6 bases). Trimming left V 5 bases short and J 6 bases short, with 16 bases between. CDR3 length equals 15 residues. Germline V lookup: CDR1 MNHEY, CDR2 SVGAGI. The CDR3 bases are TGTGCCAGCAGTCGCAAACCCCAGGGGTATGAAAAACTGTTTTTT. It encodes CASSRKPQGYEKLFF.

The rearrangement uses TRBV4-1 and TRBJ2-5; TRBD2 matches at 13 bases. The DNA end lines up better with TRBJ2-7; the J call may be wrong. CDR3 length equals 17 residues. Germline CDR1 reads MGHRA; CDR2 reads YSYEKL. CDR3 nucleotide sequence: TGCGCCAGCAGCCAAGCCCGGACTAGCGGGAGTCTCATCGAGCAGTACTTC. Translation gives CASSQARTSGSLIEQYF.

This clone was observed a few times. The V gene is TRBV25-1, the J gene TRBJ2-7, with D unresolved. The CDR3 runs to 14 residues. CDR1 MGHDK and CDR2 SYGVNS come from the germline V gene. V lost 1 base and J lost 0, with 7 bases in between. CDR3: CASSEFGSSYEQYF. The DNA for the CDR3 is TGTGCCAGCAGTGAATTTGGCTCCTCCTACGAGCAGTACTTC.

This rearrangement joins TRBV7-9 to TRBJ1-2; unclear D gene. CDR3 length: 14 residues. Trimming took 5 bases from V and 5 from J, leaving 15 bases between them. CDR1 is SEHNR, CDR2 FQNEAQ, per germline (reference sequence). The CDR3 DNA reads as TGTGCCAGCAGCCGCAGAGGCAGGAGGTATGGCTACACCTTC. It specifies CASSRRGRRYGYTF.

This sequence joins TRBV5-1 and TRBJ2-6; perhaps TRBD1 as D (6 bases). Germline lookup yields CDR1 SGHRS and CDR2 YFSETQ. Between the trimmed V and J ends, which lost 0 bases and 1 base, there was a span of 20 bases. The CDR3 extends over 20 amino acids. The CDR3 loop is CASSLVRVDSLISGANVLTF. CDR3 DNA: TGCGCCAGCAGCTTGGTACGAGTGGACAGCTTGATTTCTGGGGCCAACGTCCTGACTTTC.

This clone was seen just once. V usage is TRBV28 and J usage is TRBJ2-3, with 7 bases fitting TRBD2. Germline V lookup: CDR1 MDHEN, CDR2 SYDVKM. V lost 5 bases, J lost 1 base, and 6 bases stayed unmatched. This CDR3 has 15 residues. CDR3 DNA sequence: TGTGCCAGCAGTAGGGGAGGGATACGCACAGATACGCAGTATTTT. Protein sequence: CASSRGGIRTDTQYF. The whole variable domain, remainder taken from reference TRBV28 and TRBJ2-3, is DVKVTQSSRYLVKRTGEKVFLECVQDMDHENMFWYRQDPGLGLRLIYFSYDVKMKEKGDIPEGYSVSREKKERFSLILESASTNQTSMYLCASSRGGIRTDTQYFGPGTRLTVL.

V and J are TRBV12-5 and TRBJ2-1, with 10 positions matching TRBD2. The CDR3 spans 19 residues. In germline, CDR1 is LGHNT, CDR2 FRNRAP. V was clipped by 0 bases and J by 8 bases; unmatched bases: 16. CDR3 coding DNA: TGTGCTAGTGGTTTGGTACATTTGAAGCGGGAGGGCCAACGAGATGAGCAGTTCTTC. Its protein product is CASGLVHLKREGQRDEQFF. The complete variable domain, with remaining parts taken from reference TRBV12-5 and TRBJ2-1, reads DARVTQTPRHKVTEMGQEVTMRCQPILGHNTVFWYRQTMMQGLELLAYFRNRAPLDDSGMPKDRFSAEMPDATLATLKIQPSEPRDSAVYFCASGLVHLKREGQRDEQFFGPGTRLTVL.

This chain uses TRBV15 with TRBJ2-1; weak D call: TRBD2 (5 bases). Germline CDR1 is LNHNV and CDR2 is YYDKDF (reference sequence). The germline V and J ends were trimmed by 2 bases and 2 bases, with 7 bases remaining between them. This CDR3 is 14 amino acids long. Written as DNA, the CDR3 is TGTGCCACCAGCAGACGGACTCCCTACAATGAGCAGTTCTTC. Amino acid sequence: CATSRRTPYNEQFF. Full variable domain (rest looked up from reference TRBV15 and TRBJ2-1): DAMVIQNPRYQVTQFGKPVTLSCSQTLNHNVMYWYQQKSSQAPKLLFHYYDKDFNNEADTPDNFQSRRPNTSFCFLDIRSPGLGDTAMYLCATSRRTPYNEQFFGPGTRLTVL.

The chain recombines TRBV28 with TRBJ1-1; 7 nucleotides match TRBD1. The CDR3 is 17 amino acids. Trimming at V came to 2 bases and at J to 1 base, leaving 10 bases not matched to a gene. Germline V CDR1 and CDR2: MDHEN, SYDVKM. CDR3 in amino acids: CASSLPRTGSWNTEAFF. DNA of the CDR3: TGTGCCAGCAGTTTACCTAGGACAGGAAGCTGGAACACTGAAGCTTTCTTT.

This clone was observed a few times. This sequence joins TRBV6-1 and TRBJ1-5; D is unclear. V was cut by 6 bases and J by 3 bases, with 6 bases left in between. CDR1 and CDR2 (germline): MNHNS, SASEGT. CDR3 length: 12 amino acids. In nucleotides, the CDR3 is TGTGCCAGCAGGGACTACAATCAGCCCCAGCATTTT. This sequence encodes CASRDYNQPQHF.

CDR3 coding DNA: TGTGCCAGCAGTGACCTACAGGGTAGGAACACTGAAGCTTTCTTT. Translating gives CASSDLQGRNTEAFF. The chain couples TRBV27 to TRBJ1-1; the D gene is possibly TRBD1 (6 bases). The CDR3 runs 15 residues. V was clipped by 5 bases and J by 1 base, with 14 bases between them. Germline V gene lookup returns CDR1 MNHEY and CDR2 SMNVEV (reference sequence).

This chain links TRBV2 with TRBJ1-1, with unresolved D. From germline, CDR1 is SNHLY and CDR2 FYNNEI. V was shortened by 0 bases and J by 7 bases, with 6 bases between the two germline ends. The CDR3 covers 12 residues. The CDR3 DNA is TGTGCCAGCAGTGAAGCGGTAGATGAAGCTTTCTTT. Translation: CASSEAVDEAFF.

This clone has just a few counts. The V call is TRBV6-1, the J call TRBJ1-2, with 9 nucleotides matching TRBD1. The CDR3 extends over 13 amino acids. The germline V gene encodes CDR1 MNHNS and CDR2 SASEGT. V dropped 8 bases and J dropped 8; count of bases not matched to a gene: 9. The CDR3 DNA follows: TGTGCCAGCCGGCCGGGACAGGGAAACGGCTACACCTTC. Its translation is CASRPGQGNGYTF.

The V and J genes are TRBV2 and TRBJ2-7; unclear D gene. The CDR3 is 11 amino acids. V lost 1 base and J 7 bases, leaving 5 bases between the germline ends. Germline V gene data show CDR1 as SNHLY and CDR2 as FYNNEI. CDR3 bases: TGTGCCAGCAGTGAAGTGTCGGAGCAGTACTTC. The encoded protein is CASSEVSEQYF.

The gene calls are TRBV9 and TRBJ2-1; D unclear. The V end was cut by 3 bases, the J end by 6 bases, with 7 bases between. Germline CDR1 and CDR2: SGDLS and YYNGEE. The CDR3 extends over 12 amino acids. CDR3 sequence reads: CASSAQSNEQFF. The CDR3, as DNA: TGTGCCAGCAGCGCACAGAGCAATGAGCAGTTCTTC.

The rearrangement links TRBV4-1 to TRBJ2-1, with TRBD2 matching 9 bases. Germline trimming cut 0 bases from V and 7 bases from J; bases unmatched to any gene: 7. The V gene's germline CDR1 is MGHRA and CDR2 YSYEKL. The CDR3 is 16 amino acids. CDR3 sequence: CASSQDAREGRNEQFF. The DNA for the CDR3 is TGCGCCAGCAGCCAAGACGCGCGGGAGGGCCGTAATGAGCAGTTCTTC.

The CDR3 here is CASSLIGRGLAPDEQFF. CDR3 in DNA: TGTGCCAGCAGCTTAATAGGTCGAGGGCTCGCGCCCGATGAGCAGTTCTTC. The V call is TRBV7-3, the J call TRBJ2-1; maybe TRBD2 (5 bases). Germline V gene sequence: CDR1 SGHTA, CDR2 FQGTGA. CDR3 length: 17 amino acids. Deletions cut 1 base from V and 8 bases from J, with 21 bases between.

This clone was observed once. V gene TRBV2 combines with J gene TRBJ2-3; 14 bases fit TRBD2. Trimming took 6 bases from V and 4 from J; bases not matched to a gene: 3. The CDR3 length is 15 residues. Per germline, CDR1 SNHLY and CDR2 FYNNEI. The DNA for the CDR3 is TGTGCCAGCAGGGGGACTAGCGGGGGTTCAGATACGCAGTATTTT. It specifies CASRGTSGGSDTQYF.

The chain couples TRBV5-1 to TRBJ2-2, with 9 positions matching TRBD1. The CDR3 extends over 17 amino acids. Unmatched junction bases numbered 11, after V lost 4 bases and J lost 4 bases. Looked up from germline, CDR1 is SGHRS and CDR2 is YFSETQ. CDR3 coding DNA: TGCGCCAGCAGCCTGAACCCCGGGACAGGGAGCACCGGGGAGCTGTTTTTT. It codes for CASSLNPGTGSTGELFF.

V is TRBV9 and J is TRBJ2-5, with a possible D match to TRBD1 (6 bases). The germline CDR1 and CDR2 sequences are SGDLS and YYNGEE. CDR3 length: 14 residues. Trimming took 4 bases from V and 0 from J, leaving 10 bases between them. The CDR3 DNA follows: TGTGCCAGCAGCCCAGGGGAGTACCAAGAGACCCAGTACTTC. Translating gives CASSPGEYQETQYF.

This chain joins TRBV5-1 and TRBJ2-7; D may be TRBD1 (6 bases). Trimming took off 5 bases at V and 0 bases at J, with 12 bases between the two ends. This CDR3 is built from 14 residues. Germline-derived CDR1 and CDR2 are SGHRS and YFSETQ. The CDR3: CASSQGTNSYEQYF. CDR3 coding DNA: TGCGCCAGCAGTCAGGGGACCAACTCCTACGAGCAGTACTTC.

The V gene is TRBV9, the J gene TRBJ2-3; the D gene is possibly TRBD2 (6 bases). The CDR3 length is 18 residues. The V end lost 0 bases, the J end lost 6 bases, and 23 bases lay between the germline ends. Germline V CDR1 and CDR2: SGDLS, YYNGEE. CDR3 residues: CASSVEGGGGAGGDTQYF. CDR3 bases: TGTGCCAGCAGCGTAGAAGGAGGTGGAGGGGCTGGGGGTGATACGCAGTATTTT.